This TCR beta chain was recorded in a study of blood T cell repertoires in COVID-19. Background on the study: COVID-19 samples collected from the United States, Italy and Spain covered acute and convalescent phases. PBMCs, B-cell-depleted T cells, or T cells provided the cDNA or gDNA that made up the material.

V dropped 3 bases and J dropped 2 bases, with 10 bases sitting between them. Germline CDR1 is KGHSH and CDR2 is LQKENI. CDR3 length: 14 residues. The authors' processing: Researchers report that nucleated cell counts were estimated from reference gene primer amplification. The table came from immunoSEQ multiplex PCR; TCRdb's copy has only in-frame clones and leaves some out. The V and J calls and the clone size are those of that table, but D and trimming were determined from the DNA. Among around 95,000 clones listed, roughly 80% were seen once. The V and J genes are TRBV18 and TRBJ2-5; D ambiguous. Sequenced input: peripheral blood. This receptor was taken from a woman of 80 years or more with acute or convalescent COVID-19. DNA of the CDR3: TGTGCCAGCTCACCTCAGAGGATACAAGAGACCCAGTACTTC. Amino acid sequence: CASSPQRIQETQYF.